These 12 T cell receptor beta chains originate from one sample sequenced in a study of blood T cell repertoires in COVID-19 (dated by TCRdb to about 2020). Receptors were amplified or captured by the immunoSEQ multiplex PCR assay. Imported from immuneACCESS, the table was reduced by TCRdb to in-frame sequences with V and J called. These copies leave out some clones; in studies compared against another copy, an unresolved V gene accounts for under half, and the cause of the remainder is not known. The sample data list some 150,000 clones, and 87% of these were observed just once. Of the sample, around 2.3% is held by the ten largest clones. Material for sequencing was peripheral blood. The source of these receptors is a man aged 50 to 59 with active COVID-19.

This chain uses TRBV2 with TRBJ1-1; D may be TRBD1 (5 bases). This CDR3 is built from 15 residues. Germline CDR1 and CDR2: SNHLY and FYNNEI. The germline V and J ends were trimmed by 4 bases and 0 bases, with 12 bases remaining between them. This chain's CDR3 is CASSGGGTLNTEAFF. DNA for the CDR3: TGTGCCAGCAGTGGCGGGGGGACGTTGAACACTGAAGCTTTCTTT.

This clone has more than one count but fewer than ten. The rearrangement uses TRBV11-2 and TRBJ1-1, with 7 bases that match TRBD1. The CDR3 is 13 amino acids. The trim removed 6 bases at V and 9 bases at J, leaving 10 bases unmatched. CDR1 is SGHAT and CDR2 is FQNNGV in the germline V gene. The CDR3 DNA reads TGTGCCAGCAGACCGGGGGCAGGGGGAAAAGCTTTCTTT. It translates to CASRPGAGGKAFF.

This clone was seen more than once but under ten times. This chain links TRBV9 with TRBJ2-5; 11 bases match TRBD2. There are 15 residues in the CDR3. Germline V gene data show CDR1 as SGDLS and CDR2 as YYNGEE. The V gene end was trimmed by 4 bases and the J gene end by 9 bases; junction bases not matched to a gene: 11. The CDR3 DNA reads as TGTGCCAGCAGCACCGTAGCGGGGGGGCCGGAGGCCCAGTACTTC. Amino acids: CASSTVAGGPEAQYF. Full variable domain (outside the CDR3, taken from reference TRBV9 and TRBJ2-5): DSGVTQTPKHLITATGQRVTLRCSPRSGDLSVYWYQQSLDQGLQFLIQYYNGEERAKGNILERFSAQQFPDLHSELNLSSLELGDSALYFCASSTVAGGPEAQYFGPGTRLLVL.

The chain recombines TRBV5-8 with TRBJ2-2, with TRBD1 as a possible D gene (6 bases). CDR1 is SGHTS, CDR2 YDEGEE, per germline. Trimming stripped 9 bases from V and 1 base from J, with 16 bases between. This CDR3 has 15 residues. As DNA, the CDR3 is TGTGCCACCACAATAACAGGGTTGAACACCGGGGAGCTGTTTTTT. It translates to CATTITGLNTGELFF.

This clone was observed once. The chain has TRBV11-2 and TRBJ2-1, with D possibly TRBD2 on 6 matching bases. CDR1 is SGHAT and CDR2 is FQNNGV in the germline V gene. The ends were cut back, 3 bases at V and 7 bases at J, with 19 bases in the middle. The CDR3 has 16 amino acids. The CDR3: CASSLGERHGGNEQFF. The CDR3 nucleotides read TGTGCCAGCAGCTTGGGGGAGCGCCATGGAGGGAATGAGCAGTTCTTC.

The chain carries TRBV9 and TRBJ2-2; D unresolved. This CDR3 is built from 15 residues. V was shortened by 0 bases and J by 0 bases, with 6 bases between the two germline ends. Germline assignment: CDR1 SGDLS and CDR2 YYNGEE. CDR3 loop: CASSVATANTGELFF. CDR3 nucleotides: TGTGCCAGCAGCGTAGCAACAGCGAACACCGGGGAGCTGTTTTTT.

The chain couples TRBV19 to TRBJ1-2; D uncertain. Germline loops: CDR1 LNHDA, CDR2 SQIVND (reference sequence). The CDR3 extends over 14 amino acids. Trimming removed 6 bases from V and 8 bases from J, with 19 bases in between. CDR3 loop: CASRRSPGWEGYTF. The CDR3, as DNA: TGTGCCAGTAGACGCTCACCGGGGTGGGAGGGCTACACCTTC.

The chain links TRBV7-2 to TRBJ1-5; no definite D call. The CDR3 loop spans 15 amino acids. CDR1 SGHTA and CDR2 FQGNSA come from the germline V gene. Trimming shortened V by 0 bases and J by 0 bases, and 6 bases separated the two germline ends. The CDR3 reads CASSLARYSNQPQHF. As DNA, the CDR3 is TGTGCCAGCAGCTTAGCCAGGTATAGCAATCAGCCCCAGCATTTT.

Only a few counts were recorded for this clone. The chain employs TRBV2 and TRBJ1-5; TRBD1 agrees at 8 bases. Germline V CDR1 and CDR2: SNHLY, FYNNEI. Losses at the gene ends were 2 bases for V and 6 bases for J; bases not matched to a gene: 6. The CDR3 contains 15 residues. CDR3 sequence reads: CASSESVTGVQPQHF. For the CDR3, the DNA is TGTGCCAGCAGTGAAAGTGTGACAGGGGTTCAGCCCCAGCATTTT.

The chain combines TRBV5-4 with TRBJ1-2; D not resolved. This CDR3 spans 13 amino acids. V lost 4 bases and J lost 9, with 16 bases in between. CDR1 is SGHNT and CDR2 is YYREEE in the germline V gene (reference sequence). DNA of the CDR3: TGTGCCAGCAGCCTTCCGAACTTAGATAGCTACACCTTC. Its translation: CASSLPNLDSYTF.

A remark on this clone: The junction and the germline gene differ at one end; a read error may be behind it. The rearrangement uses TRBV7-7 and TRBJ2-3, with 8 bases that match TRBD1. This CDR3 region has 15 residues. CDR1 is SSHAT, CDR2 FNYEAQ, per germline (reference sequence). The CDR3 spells CASTPGTGRTDTQYF. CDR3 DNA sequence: TGTGCTAGCACCCCGGGGACAGGCCGCACAGATACGCAGTATTTT.

CDR3 amino acids: CASSYVGLGLYF. The CDR3, as DNA: TGTGCCAGCAGTTACGTCGGACTAGGGCTGTATTTT. The chain couples TRBV6-6 to TRBJ2-3, with 7 bases aligning to TRBD2. CDR1 is MNHNY, CDR2 SVGAGI, per germline (reference sequence). Trimming at V came to 2 bases and at J to 14 bases, leaving 7 bases not matched to a gene. The CDR3 is made up of 12 amino acids.